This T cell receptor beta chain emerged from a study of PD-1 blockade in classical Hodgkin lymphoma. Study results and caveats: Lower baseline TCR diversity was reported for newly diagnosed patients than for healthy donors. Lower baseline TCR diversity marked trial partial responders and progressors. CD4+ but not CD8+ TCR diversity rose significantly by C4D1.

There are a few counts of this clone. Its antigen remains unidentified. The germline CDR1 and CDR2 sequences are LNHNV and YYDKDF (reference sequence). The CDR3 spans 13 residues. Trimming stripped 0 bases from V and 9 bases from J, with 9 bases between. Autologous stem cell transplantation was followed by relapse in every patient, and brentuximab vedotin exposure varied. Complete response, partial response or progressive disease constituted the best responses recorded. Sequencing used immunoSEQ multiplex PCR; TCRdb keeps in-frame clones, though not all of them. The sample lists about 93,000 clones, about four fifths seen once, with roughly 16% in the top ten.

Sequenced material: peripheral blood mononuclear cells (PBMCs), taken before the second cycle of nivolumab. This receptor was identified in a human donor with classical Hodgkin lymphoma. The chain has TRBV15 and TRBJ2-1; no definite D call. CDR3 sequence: CATSREVRSEQFF. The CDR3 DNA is TGTGCCACCAGCAGAGAGGTGCGAAGTGAGCAGTTCTTC.